This T cell receptor beta chain is from a study of T cells in Graves' hyperthyroidism and ophthalmopathy. It was RNA transcripts that yielded the amplified TCR beta CDR3 regions. HTBI primers were employed in a first-round RT-PCR of the TCR CDR3. TCRdb reanalysed the multiplex PCR reads using MiXCR and keeps one entry per CDR3 protein. The sample lists under 350,000 distinct CDR3 sequences, approximately 15% occurring once. This CDR3 is 14 amino acids long. The germline V gene has CDR1 MNHEY and CDR2 SVGEGT. V was trimmed by 6 bases and J by 2 bases, leaving 13 bases between them. Lactation, pregnancy, other autoimmune disease or uncontrolled infection excluded patients. Clinical symptoms, serum thyroxine and TRAb, thyroid ultrasound and orbital computed tomography were used for the diagnoses. The source of the PBMCs was about 10 ml of fresh peripheral blood. About this clonotype itself: The antigen remains undetermined.

Study-level findings and limits: The majority of expanded thyroid clonotypes above 0.001 also appeared in blood.

Sequenced sample: blood. This TCR was sampled from a woman aged 55-69 years with Graves' ophthalmopathy. The genes are TRBV6-2 or TRBV6-3 and TRBJ2-5; a possible D gene is TRBD2 (6 bases). The CDR3 nucleotides are TGTGCCAGCAGAGCCTGGAGGGCACAAGAGACCCAGTACTTC. The encoded protein is CASRAWRAQETQYF.